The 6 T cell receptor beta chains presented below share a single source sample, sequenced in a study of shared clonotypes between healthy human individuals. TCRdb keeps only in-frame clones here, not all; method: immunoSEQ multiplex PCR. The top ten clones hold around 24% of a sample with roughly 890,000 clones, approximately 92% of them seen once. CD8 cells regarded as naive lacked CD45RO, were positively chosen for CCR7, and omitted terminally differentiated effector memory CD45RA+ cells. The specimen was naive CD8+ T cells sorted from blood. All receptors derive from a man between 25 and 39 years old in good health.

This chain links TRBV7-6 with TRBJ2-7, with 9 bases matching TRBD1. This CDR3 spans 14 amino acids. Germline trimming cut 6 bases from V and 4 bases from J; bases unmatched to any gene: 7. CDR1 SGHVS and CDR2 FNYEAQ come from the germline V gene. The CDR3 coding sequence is TGTGCCAGCAGTCCACCGGGACAGGGTTACGAGCAGTACTTC. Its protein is CASSPPGQGYEQYF.

CDR3 protein: CASSFSLGGELFF. DNA for the CDR3: TGCGCCAGCAGCTTCTCTTTAGGTGGGGAGCTGTTTTTT. V gene TRBV5-1 combines with J gene TRBJ2-2, with D hard to call. This CDR3 contains 13 residues. Per the germline V gene, CDR1 is SGHRS and CDR2 is YFSETQ. Trimming removed 2 bases from V and 8 bases from J, with 10 bases in between.

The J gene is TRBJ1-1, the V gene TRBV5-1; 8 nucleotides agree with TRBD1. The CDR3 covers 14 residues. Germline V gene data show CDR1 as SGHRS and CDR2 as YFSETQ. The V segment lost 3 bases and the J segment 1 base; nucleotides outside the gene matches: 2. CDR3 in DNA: TGCGCCAGCAGCTGGACAGGGAAGAACACTGAAGCTTTCTTT. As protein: CASSWTGKNTEAFF.

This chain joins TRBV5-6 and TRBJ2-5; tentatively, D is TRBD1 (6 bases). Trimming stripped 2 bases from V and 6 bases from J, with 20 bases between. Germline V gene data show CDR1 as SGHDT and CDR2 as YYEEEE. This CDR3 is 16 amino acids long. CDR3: CASSFGFRQERKTQYF. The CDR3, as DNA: TGTGCCAGCAGCTTCGGCTTCCGACAGGAAAGGAAGACCCAGTACTTC.

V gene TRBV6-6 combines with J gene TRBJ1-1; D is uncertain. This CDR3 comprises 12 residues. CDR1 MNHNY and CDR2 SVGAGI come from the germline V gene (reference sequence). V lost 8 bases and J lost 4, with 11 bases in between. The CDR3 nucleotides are TGTGCCAGCTCTTTCCGTGCCACTGAAGCTTTCTTT. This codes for CASSFRATEAFF.

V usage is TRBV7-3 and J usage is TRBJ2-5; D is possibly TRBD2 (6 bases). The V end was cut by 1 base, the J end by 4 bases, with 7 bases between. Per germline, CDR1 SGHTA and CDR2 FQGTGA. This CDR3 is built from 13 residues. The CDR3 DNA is TGTGCCAGCAGCTTAATGGGGGGAGAGACCCAGTACTTC. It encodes CASSLMGGETQYF.